This T cell receptor (beta chain) was captured by sequencing in a study of blood T cell repertoires in COVID-19. Measured with immunoSEQ multiplex PCR; TCRdb has only the in-frame clones, and not every one. Among approximately 69,000 clones listed, 70% to 90% were seen once. V lost 4 bases, J lost 6 bases, and 5 bases stayed unmatched. Germline lookup yields CDR1 SGHRS and CDR2 YFSETQ. The CDR3 spans 13 residues. The sequencing sample was made of peripheral blood. The chain carries TRBV5-1 and TRBJ1-1; 8 bases are a match to TRBD1. The sequence was obtained from a man in his fifties with acute or convalescent COVID-19. CDR3 residues: CASSLRGHAEAFF. For the CDR3, the DNA is TGCGCCAGCAGCCTCAGGGGGCATGCTGAAGCTTTCTTT. The full variable domain, completed using reference TRBV5-1 and TRBJ1-1, is KAGVTQTPRYLIKTRGQQVTLSCSPISGHRSVSWYQQTPGQGLQFLFEYFSETQRNKGNFPGRFSGRQFSNSRSEMNVSTLELGDSALYLCASSLRGHAEAFFGQGTRLTVV.